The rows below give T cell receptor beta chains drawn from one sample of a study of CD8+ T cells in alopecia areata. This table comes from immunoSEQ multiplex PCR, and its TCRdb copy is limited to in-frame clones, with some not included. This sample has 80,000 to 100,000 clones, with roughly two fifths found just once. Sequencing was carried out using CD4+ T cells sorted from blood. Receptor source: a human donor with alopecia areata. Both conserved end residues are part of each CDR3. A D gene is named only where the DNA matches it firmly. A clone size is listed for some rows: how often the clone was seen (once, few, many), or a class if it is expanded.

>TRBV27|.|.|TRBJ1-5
CASSLINGNQPQHF
TGTGCCAGCAGTTTAATAAACGGAAATCAGCCCCAGCATTTT
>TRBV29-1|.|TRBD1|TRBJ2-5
CSVEVLRGQGGGETQYF
TGCAGCGTTGAAGTCTTACGGGGACAGGGAGGAGGAGAGACCCAGTACTTC
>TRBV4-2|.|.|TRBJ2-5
CASSQSTTQETQYF
TGTGCCAGCAGCCAATCTACGACCCAAGAGACCCAGTACTTC
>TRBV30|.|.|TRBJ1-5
CAWSGRLGNQPQHF
TGTGCCTGGAGCGGGAGGTTAGGCAATCAGCCCCAGCATTTT
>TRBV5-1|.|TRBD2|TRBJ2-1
CASSGLAGSGGRNEQFF
TGCGCCAGCAGTGGACTAGCGGGATCGGGCGGTAGGAATGAGCAGTTCTTC
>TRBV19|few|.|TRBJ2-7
CASRRQTYSYEQYF
TGTGCCAGTAGACGACAGACGTACTCCTACGAGCAGTACTTC
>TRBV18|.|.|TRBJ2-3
CASSPITDTQYF
TGTGCCAGCTCACCCATCACAGATACGCAGTATTTT
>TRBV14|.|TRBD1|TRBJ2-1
CASSQDKGALLNEQFF
TGTGCCAGCAGCCAAGACAAGGGGGCTTTATTGAATGAGCAGTTCTTC
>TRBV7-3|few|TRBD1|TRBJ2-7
CASSAGGTGEQYF
TGTGCCAGCAGCGCAGGGGGTACGGGCGAGCAGTACTTC
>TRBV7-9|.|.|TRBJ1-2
CASSLLDRLYGYTF
TGTGCCAGCAGCTTATTAGACAGGCTATATGGCTACACCTTC
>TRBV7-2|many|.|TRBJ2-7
CASSSDRQQYF
TGTGCCAGCAGCTCCGACAGGCAGCAGTACTTC
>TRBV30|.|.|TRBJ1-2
CAWSEGVYGYTF
TGTGCCTGGAGTGAAGGGGTCTATGGCTACACCTTC
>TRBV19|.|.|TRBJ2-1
CASSFSGQPYNEQFF
TGTGCCAGTAGCTTCTCTGGACAGCCCTACAATGAGCAGTTCTTC
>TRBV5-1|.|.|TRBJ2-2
CASRYPKQGPEELFF
TGCGCCAGCAGATACCCAAAACAGGGACCCGAGGAGCTGTTTTTT
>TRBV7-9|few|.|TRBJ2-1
CASSTKDTDYNEQFF
TGTGCCAGCAGCACCAAAGACACGGACTACAATGAGCAGTTCTTC
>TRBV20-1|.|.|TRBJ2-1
CSASRGEQFF
TGCAGTGCTAGTCGGGGTGAGCAGTTCTTC
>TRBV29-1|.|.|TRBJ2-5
CSVGVGRSQETQYF
TGCAGCGTTGGGGTCGGGCGATCCCAAGAGACCCAGTACTTC
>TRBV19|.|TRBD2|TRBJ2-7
CASSIGSSSGSPYEQYF
TGTGCCAGTAGTATCGGTTCCTCTAGCGGGAGCCCCTACGAGCAGTACTTC
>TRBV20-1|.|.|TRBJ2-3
CSARGTDTQYF
TGCAGTGCTAGAGGTACAGATACGCAGTATTTT
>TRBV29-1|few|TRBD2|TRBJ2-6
CSVGPSGRSNSGANVLTF
TGCAGCGTTGGGCCTAGCGGGAGGTCCAACTCTGGGGCCAACGTCCTGACTTTC
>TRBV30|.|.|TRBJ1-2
CAWSNTRPSGYGYTF
TGTGCCTGGAGTAACACAAGGCCCTCGGGCTATGGCTACACCTTC
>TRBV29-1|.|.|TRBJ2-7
CSVGYTGYEQYF
TGCAGCGTTGGCTACACAGGATACGAGCAGTACTTC
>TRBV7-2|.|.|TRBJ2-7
CASSLGRNSYEQYF
TGTGCCAGCAGCTTAGGCAGGAACTCCTACGAGCAGTACTTC
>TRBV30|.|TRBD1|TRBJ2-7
CAWSDSRGLVYEQYF
TGTGCCTGGAGTGACTCGAGGGGGCTGGTATACGAGCAGTACTTC